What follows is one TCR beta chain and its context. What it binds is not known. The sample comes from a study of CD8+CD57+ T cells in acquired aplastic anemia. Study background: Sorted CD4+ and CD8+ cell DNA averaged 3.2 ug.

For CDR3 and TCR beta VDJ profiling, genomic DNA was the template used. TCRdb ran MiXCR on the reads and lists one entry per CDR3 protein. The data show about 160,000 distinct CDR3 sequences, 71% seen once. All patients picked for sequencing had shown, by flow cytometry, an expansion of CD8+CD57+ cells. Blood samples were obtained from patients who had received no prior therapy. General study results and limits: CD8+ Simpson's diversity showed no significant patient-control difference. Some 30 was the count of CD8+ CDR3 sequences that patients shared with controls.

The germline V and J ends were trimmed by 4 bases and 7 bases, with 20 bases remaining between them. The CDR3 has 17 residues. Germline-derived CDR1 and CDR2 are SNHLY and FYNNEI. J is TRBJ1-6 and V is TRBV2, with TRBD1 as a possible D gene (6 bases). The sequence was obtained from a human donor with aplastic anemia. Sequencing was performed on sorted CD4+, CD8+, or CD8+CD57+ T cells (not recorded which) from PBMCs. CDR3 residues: CASSGGAGYGANSPLHF. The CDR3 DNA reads TGTGCCAGCAGTGGGGGGGCCGGATATGGGGCGAATTCACCCCTCCACTTT.